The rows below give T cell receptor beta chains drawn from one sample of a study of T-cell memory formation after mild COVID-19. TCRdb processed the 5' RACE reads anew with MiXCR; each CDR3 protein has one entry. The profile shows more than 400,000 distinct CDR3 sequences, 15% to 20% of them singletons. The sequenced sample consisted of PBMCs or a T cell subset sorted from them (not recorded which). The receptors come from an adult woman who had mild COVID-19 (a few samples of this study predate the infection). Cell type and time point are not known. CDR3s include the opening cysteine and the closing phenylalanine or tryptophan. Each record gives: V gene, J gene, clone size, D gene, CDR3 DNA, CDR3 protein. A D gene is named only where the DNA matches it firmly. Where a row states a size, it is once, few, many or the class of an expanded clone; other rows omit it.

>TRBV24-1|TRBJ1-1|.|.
TGTGCCGCCTCGGGGGGGGACTACACTGAAGCTTTCTTT
CAASGGDYTEAFF
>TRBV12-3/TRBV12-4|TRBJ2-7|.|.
TGTGCCAGCTCCCCGTCGGGGGGCTCCGAGCAGTACTTC
CASSPSGGSEQYF
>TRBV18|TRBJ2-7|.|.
TGTGCCAGCTCAGCTACAGGGTCCGAGCAGTACTTC
CASSATGSEQYF
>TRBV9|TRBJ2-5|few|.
TGTGCCAGCAGCGTAGATTCAGGGGCAGAGACCCAGTACTTC
CASSVDSGAETQYF
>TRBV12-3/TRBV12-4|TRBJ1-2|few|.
TGTGCCAGCAGTTTCGGGCCCAGAGGGGGTGGCTACACCTTC
CASSFGPRGGGYTF
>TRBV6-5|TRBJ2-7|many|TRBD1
TGTGCCAGCAGGGGACAGGGGAATTGGGGTGAGCAGTACTTC
CASRGQGNWGEQYF
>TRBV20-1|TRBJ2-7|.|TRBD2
TGCAGTGCTAAGCGTCGGGAGGACTCCTACGAGCAGTACTTC
CSAKRREDSYEQYF
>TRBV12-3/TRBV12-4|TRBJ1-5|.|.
TGTGCCAGCAGTCCTCGGGGGTCGCCCCAGCATTTT
CASSPRGSPQHF
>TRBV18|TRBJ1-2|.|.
TGTGCCAGCTCACCACGGGAAGGGTCTTTCTATGGCTACACCTTC
CASSPREGSFYGYTF
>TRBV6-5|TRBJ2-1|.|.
TGTGCCAGCAGTTACTCGAGTCAGCCGGGGAGCTACAATGAGCAGTTCTTC
CASSYSSQPGSYNEQFF
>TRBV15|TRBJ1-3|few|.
TGTGCCACCAGCAGAGATTGGGGGGCGAATGGCAACACCATATATTTT
CATSRDWGANGNTIYF
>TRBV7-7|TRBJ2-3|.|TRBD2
TGTGCCAGCAGCTACGCGGGGGGAGATACGCAGTATTTT
CASSYAGGDTQYF
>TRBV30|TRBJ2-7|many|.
TGTGCCTGGTCCCTGGGGGTCCAGAGCTCCTACGAGCAGTACTTC
CAWSLGVQSSYEQYF
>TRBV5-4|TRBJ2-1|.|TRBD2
TGTGCCAGCAGGTTTAGCGGGTCTTCCTACAATGAGCAGTTCTTC
CASRFSGSSYNEQFF
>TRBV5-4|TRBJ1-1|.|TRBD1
TGTGCCAGCAGCTGGGGACAGGGCGCTGAAGCTTTCTTT
CASSWGQGAEAFF
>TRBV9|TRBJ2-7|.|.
TGTGCCAGCAGCCACCCGGCGCAGGGGAGCTCCTACGAGCAGTACTTC
CASSHPAQGSSYEQYF
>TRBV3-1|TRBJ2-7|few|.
TGTGCCAGCAGCCAAGCATTTACCGGGAGCTCCTACGAGCAGTACTTC
CASSQAFTGSSYEQYF
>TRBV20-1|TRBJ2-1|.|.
TGCAGTGCTAGAGATCGAGGCGGGACCTACAATGAGCAGTTCTTC
CSARDRGGTYNEQFF
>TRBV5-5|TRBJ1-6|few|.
TGTGCCAGCAGCCCTGGGGGGGGCCCGGCTAATTCACCCCTCCACTTT
CASSPGGGPANSPLHF
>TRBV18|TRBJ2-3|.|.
TGTGCCAGCTCACCCTCCATTGCCGTAGATACGCAGTATTTT
CASSPSIAVDTQYF
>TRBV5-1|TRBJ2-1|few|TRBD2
TGCGCCAGCAGCCCAACCCCGGGACTAGCGGGAAACCTCTCCTACAATGAGCAGTTCTTC
CASSPTPGLAGNLSYNEQFF
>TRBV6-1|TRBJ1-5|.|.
TGTGCCAGCAGTGAAAATCGAAGGGGGCCCCAGCATTTT
CASSENRRGPQHF
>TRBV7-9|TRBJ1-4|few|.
TGTGCCAGCAGCTTTTCCAGCGGAATTAATGAAAAACTGTTTTTT
CASSFSSGINEKLFF
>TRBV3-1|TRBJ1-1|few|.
TGTGCCAGCAGCCAAGTTAGTTCGGACACTGAAGCTTTCTTT
CASSQVSSDTEAFF
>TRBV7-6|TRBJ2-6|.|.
TGTGCCAGCGGGGCTGCGGGGGCCAACGTCCTGACTTTC
CASGAAGANVLTF
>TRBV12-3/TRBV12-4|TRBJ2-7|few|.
TGTGCCAGCAGTTTAGGCGGGGGCCCCGCCTACGAGCAGTACTTC
CASSLGGGPAYEQYF
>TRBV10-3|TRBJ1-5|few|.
TGTGCCATCAGTGAAAGGACGGATAGCAATCAGCCCCAGCATTTT
CAISERTDSNQPQHF
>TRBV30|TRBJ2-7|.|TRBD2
TGTGCCTGGGGACCTAGCGGGTTCTCCTACGAGCAGTACTTC
CAWGPSGFSYEQYF
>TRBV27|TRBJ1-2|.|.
TGTGCCAGCAGTTTAGGACTCACGGGAGGTGGTGGCTACACCTTC
CASSLGLTGGGGYTF
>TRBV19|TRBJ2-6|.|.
TGTGCCAGTAGTAAACTTGCGGGGTACGGGTATGGGGCCAACGTCCTGACTTTC
CASSKLAGYGYGANVLTF
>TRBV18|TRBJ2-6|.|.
TGTGCCAGCTCACCGACGTTGCAGAACTCTGGGGCCAACGTCCTGACTTTC
CASSPTLQNSGANVLTF